Each of the 19 T cell receptor beta chains below was sequenced from the same sample in a study of T cells after yellow fever vaccination. MiXCR, run by TCRdb on the 5' RACE reads, gives a single entry per CDR3 protein. The repertoire consists of over 250,000 distinct CDR3 sequences, with 5.2% occurring once and the leading ten covering roughly 3.4%. Here the sequenced sample was CD4+ T cells sorted from PBMCs, taken on the day of the yellow fever booster vaccination. These receptors all stem from a man aged 18-30 years who received the YFV17D yellow fever vaccine.

In this sample, this clonotype turned up many times. This rearrangement joins TRBV20-1 to TRBJ2-1, with 7 positions matching TRBD1. J was trimmed by 3 bases and V by 2 bases; bases with no gene match: 4. In germline, CDR1 is DFQATT, CDR2 SNEGSKA (reference sequence). This CDR3 has 14 residues. The CDR3 loop is CSARSRTGYNEQFF. The CDR3 DNA reads TGCAGTGCTAGATCACGGACAGGCTACAATGAGCAGTTCTTC.

This clonotype was recorded a few times. The V gene is TRBV6-5, the J gene TRBJ1-6; possible D gene TRBD1, 5 bases. CDR1 is MNHEY, CDR2 SVGAGI, per germline. The CDR3 totals 15 residues. The V end was cut by 0 bases, the J end by 13 bases, with 16 bases between. CDR3 sequence: CASSYSRTRGFPLHF. The CDR3 nucleotides read TGTGCCAGCAGTTACTCCCGGACTCGGGGGTTCCCCCTCCACTTT.

V is TRBV7-2 and J is TRBJ1-2, with TRBD1 matching over 8 bases. This CDR3 has 14 amino acids. V shed 3 bases and J 8 bases; nucleotides not matched to a gene: 8. Germline CDR1 and CDR2: SGHTA and FQGNSA. The DNA of the CDR3 is TGTGCCAGCAGCTTTCTTCAGGGGGCCTGGGGCTACACCTTC. This codes for CASSFLQGAWGYTF.

This clonotype was picked up many times. The chain couples TRBV4-2 to TRBJ1-2, with 8 bases matching TRBD1. The CDR3 loop spans 15 amino acids. Germline assignment: CDR1 LGHNA and CDR2 YNFKEQ. J gave up 4 bases and V 0 bases, and 4 bases lay outside the gene matches. The CDR3 DNA is TGTGCCAGCAGCCAAGACCGCGGACAGGGCTATGGCTACACCTTC. It is translated as CASSQDRGQGYGYTF.

This clonotype has just a few counts. V usage is TRBV20-1 and J usage is TRBJ1-1; the match to TRBD1 covers 8 bases. Trimming cost V 1 base and J 4 bases; bases outside gene matches: 11. Germline CDR1 and CDR2: DFQATT and SNEGSKA (reference sequence). The CDR3 sequence is 16 residues long. CDR3 sequence reads: CSARGTQTGDPTEAFF. As DNA, the CDR3 is TGCAGTGCTAGAGGCACCCAGACAGGGGATCCCACTGAAGCTTTCTTT.

This clonotype was seen only a few times. This chain links TRBV5-1 with TRBJ2-5; 12 nucleotides match TRBD2. Germline-derived CDR1 and CDR2 are SGHRS and YFSETQ. V was clipped by 4 bases and J by 0 bases; unmatched bases: 1. CDR3 length: 15 amino acids. The CDR3 loop reads CASSRTSGNQETQYF. The CDR3 nucleotides are TGCGCCAGCAGCAGGACTAGCGGGAACCAAGAGACCCAGTACTTC. The whole variable domain, filled in from reference TRBV5-1 and TRBJ2-5, reads KAGVTQTPRYLIKTRGQQVTLSCSPISGHRSVSWYQQTPGQGLQFLFEYFSETQRNKGNFPGRFSGRQFSNSRSEMNVSTLELGDSALYLCASSRTSGNQETQYFGPGTRLLVL.

There are a few counts of this clonotype. The chain links TRBV20-1 to TRBJ2-4, with no clear D. From germline, CDR1 is DFQATT and CDR2 SNEGSKA (reference sequence). Trimming cost V 6 bases and J 0 bases, with 12 bases left between them. The CDR3 is 14 residues long. This CDR3 is CSALVPGAKNIQYF. The CDR3, as DNA: TGCAGTGCCCTGGTCCCCGGAGCCAAAAACATTCAGTACTTC.

The chain uses TRBV12-3 or TRBV12-4 and TRBJ2-1, with D perhaps matching TRBD1 (5 bases). This CDR3 region has 15 residues. V lost 2 bases, J lost 2 bases, and 10 bases lay in between. As DNA, the CDR3 is TGTGCCAGCAGTTTATCCCCCAGGGCCTACAATGAGCAGTTCTTC. Protein product: CASSLSPRAYNEQFF.

Many counts were recorded for this clonotype. The chain uses TRBV11-2 and TRBJ1-3; D is unclear. V lost 3 bases and J lost 0, with 6 bases in between. This CDR3 comprises 14 residues. The germline V gene has CDR1 SGHAT and CDR2 FQNNGV. This CDR3 reads CASSFGFSGNTIYF. The CDR3 DNA follows: TGTGCCAGCAGCTTTGGCTTCTCTGGAAACACCATATATTTT.

This clonotype has only a few counts. The V gene is TRBV28, the J gene TRBJ2-5; 9 positions match TRBD1. The germline V gene has CDR1 MDHEN and CDR2 SYDVKM. The CDR3 has 17 residues. Losses at the gene ends were 2 bases for V and 4 bases for J; bases not matched to a gene: 11. The CDR3 here is CASSLPSGTGLGETQYF. The CDR3 nucleotides are TGTGCCAGCAGTTTACCCTCCGGGACAGGGTTGGGAGAGACCCAGTACTTC.

This clonotype was seen many times. The chain has TRBV20-1 and TRBJ2-7; TRBD2 aligns across 8 bases. V lost 6 bases and J lost 3; bases outside the gene matches: 10. CDR1 DFQATT and CDR2 SNEGSKA come from the germline V gene (reference sequence). The CDR3 loop spans 14 amino acids. The CDR3 DNA reads TGCAGTGCCCCGGTCGGGGGGGCCCTCTACGAGCAGTACTTC. It yields the protein CSAPVGGALYEQYF.

This clonotype was seen a handful of times. The chain carries TRBV6-6 and TRBJ1-4, with a possible D match to TRBD1 (5 bases). Trimming shortened V by 10 bases and J by 6 bases, and 12 bases separated the two germline ends. The CDR3 is made up of 12 amino acids. The germline CDR1 and CDR2 sequences are MNHNY and SVGAGI (reference sequence). CDR3 DNA sequence: TGTGCCATGGGTATAGGGGATGAAAAACTGTTTTTT. The encoded protein is CAMGIGDEKLFF.

This clonotype was observed a handful of times. V usage is TRBV20-1 and J usage is TRBJ1-4, with TRBD1 as a possible D gene (6 bases). This CDR3 comprises 15 residues. Germline V lookup: CDR1 DFQATT, CDR2 SNEGSKA (reference sequence). The V and J ends lost 1 base and 5 bases respectively, with 14 bases between them. In DNA form, the CDR3 reads TGCAGTGCTAGAGGTGGGGGGGCCGAGAATGAAAAACTGTTTTTT. Translated: CSARGGGAENEKLFF.

The chain has TRBV29-1 and TRBJ2-7; D perhaps matches TRBD2 (6 bases). From germline, CDR1 is SQVTM and CDR2 ANQGSEA. There are 14 residues in the CDR3. Between the trimmed V and J ends, which lost 2 bases and 4 bases, there was a span of 15 bases. The CDR3, as DNA: TGCAGCGTTGAACGGGTGGGGGGATCGTACGAGCAGTACTTC. This translates into CSVERVGGSYEQYF.

This clonotype was counted many times. This sequence joins TRBV4-1 and TRBJ2-4; 7 nucleotides match TRBD1. V lost 1 base to trimming and J lost 3 bases; unmatched junction nucleotides: 9. Germline lookup yields CDR1 MGHRA and CDR2 YSYEKL. The CDR3 is made up of 17 amino acids. CDR3 DNA sequence: TGCGCCAGCAGCCAAGGGCCCGCAGGGGGAGACAAAAACATTCAGTACTTC. Translated: CASSQGPAGGDKNIQYF.

This clonotype showed up just a few times. V and J are TRBV7-9 and TRBJ2-3; D is unclear. There are 15 residues in the CDR3. Trimming took 1 base from V and 10 from J, leaving 18 bases between them. The V gene's germline CDR1 is SEHNR and CDR2 FQNEAQ (reference sequence). CDR3 sequence (DNA): TGTGCCAGCAGCTTAGTTTGGGTGACCGGTGTTGCGCAGTATTTT. It encodes CASSLVWVTGVAQYF.

This chain uses TRBV24-1 with TRBJ2-1; tentative D call: TRBD1 (5 bases). The CDR3 is 12 amino acids. V lost 3 bases to trimming and J lost 6 bases, with 5 bases between them. Germline CDR1 is KGHDR and CDR2 is SFDVKD. CDR3 in DNA: TGTGCCACCAGTGATAGGGGCAATGAGCAGTTCTTC. It yields the protein CATSDRGNEQFF.

This chain joins TRBV7-9 and TRBJ2-1, with a possible D match to TRBD2 (6 bases). The V gene lost 2 bases and the J gene lost 3 bases, with 11 bases spanning the gap. Germline values: CDR1 SEHNR, CDR2 FQNEAQ (reference sequence). The CDR3 is made up of 15 amino acids. CDR3 sequence reads: CASSLFAGSYNEQFF. The CDR3 DNA sequence: TGTGCCAGCAGCTTATTTGCGGGGAGCTACAATGAGCAGTTCTTC.

In this sample, this clonotype turned up many times. The rearrangement links TRBV30 to TRBJ2-3, with D unclear. The V gene's germline CDR1 is GTSNPN and CDR2 SVGIG (reference sequence). CDR3 size: 12 residues. Trimming stripped 2 bases from V and 2 bases from J, with 5 bases between. The CDR3 is CAWSPSTDTQYF. The CDR3 coding sequence is TGTGCCTGGAGTCCCTCCACAGATACGCAGTATTTT.